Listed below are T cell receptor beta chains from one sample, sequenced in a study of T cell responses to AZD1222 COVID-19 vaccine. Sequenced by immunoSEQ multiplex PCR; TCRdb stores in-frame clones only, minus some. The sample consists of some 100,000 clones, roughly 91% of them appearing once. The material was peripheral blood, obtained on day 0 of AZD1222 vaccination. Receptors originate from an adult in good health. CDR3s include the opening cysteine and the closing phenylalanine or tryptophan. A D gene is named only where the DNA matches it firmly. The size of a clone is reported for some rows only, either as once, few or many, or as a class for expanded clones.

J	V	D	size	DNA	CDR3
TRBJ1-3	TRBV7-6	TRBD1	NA	TGTGCCAGCAGCTTAGAGCCGGGACAGGCAGCTGGAAACACCATATATTTT	CASSLEPGQAAGNTIYF
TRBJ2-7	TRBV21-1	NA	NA	TGTGCCAGCCGAAGGGCTAGCGGGAGGGCCCTGTATCCCTACGAGCAGTACTTC	CASRRASGRALYPYEQYF
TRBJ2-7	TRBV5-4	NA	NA	TGTGCCAGCAGCAGCGGGACAGAGCTCCCCTACGAGCAGTACTTC	CASSSGTELPYEQYF
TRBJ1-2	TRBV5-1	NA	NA	TGCGCCAGCAGCTCGAAAACGGACGGATTAGATGGCTACACCTTC	CASSSKTDGLDGYTF
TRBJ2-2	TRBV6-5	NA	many	TGTGCCAGCAGCTACTACACCGGGGAGCTGTTTTTT	CASSYYTGELFF
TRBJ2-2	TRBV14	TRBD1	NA	TGTGCCAGCAGCCCACCCAGGGGGCTCACCGGGGAGCTGTTTTTT	CASSPPRGLTGELFF
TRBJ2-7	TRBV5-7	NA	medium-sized	TGTGCCAGCAGCCGCACGATGGGGTTCCAATACGAGCAGTACTTC	CASSRTMGFQYEQYF
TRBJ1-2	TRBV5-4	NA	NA	TGTGCCAGCAGCTCAGGAGGATCGGACTATGGCTACACCTTC	CASSSGGSDYGYTF
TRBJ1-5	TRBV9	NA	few	TGTGCCAGCAGCGTAGAACCCGGGCTCAAGCCCCAGCATTTT	CASSVEPGLKPQHF
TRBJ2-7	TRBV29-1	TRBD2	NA	TGCAGCGTTGAAGCTGCTATACTAGCGGGAGGAAAGTACGAGCAGTACTTC	CSVEAAILAGGKYEQYF
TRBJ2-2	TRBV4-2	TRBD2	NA	TGTGCCAGCAGCCAAGTGTTAGCGGGGGCCCTCGCGAACACCGGGGAGCTGTTTTTT	CASSQVLAGALANTGELFF